A selection of T cell receptor beta chains follows, all from one sample in a study of blood T cell repertoires in COVID-19. Method: immunoSEQ multiplex PCR; TCRdb's copy keeps in-frame clones and lacks some. The sample consists of fewer than 30,000 clones, about three quarters of them appearing once. Input material: peripheral blood. Receptor source: a woman aged 70-85 years with active or convalescent COVID-19. Each CDR3 is given with its conserved first and last residue. Fields, in order: V gene, D gene, J gene, clone size, CDR3 DNA, CDR3 protein. The D gene is left open where the match is weak. Not all rows give a size; the values are once, few, many and, for expanded clones, a class.

v_call: TRBV5-1; d_call: TRBD1; j_call: TRBJ1-1; clone_size: few; cdr3_nt: TGCGCCAGCAGCTTGGCGGCAGGGGGCAACACTGAAGCTTTCTTT; cdr3_aa: CASSLAAGGNTEAFF
v_call: TRBV15; d_call: .; j_call: TRBJ1-3; clone_size: .; cdr3_nt: TGTGCCACCAGCCCAACGGGGGGGAGGGGAAACACCATATATTTT; cdr3_aa: CATSPTGGRGNTIYF
v_call: TRBV2; d_call: .; j_call: TRBJ2-3; clone_size: .; cdr3_nt: TGTGCCAGGGGGGCGGGGACTACCTCAGATACGCAGTATTTT; cdr3_aa: CARGAGTTSDTQYF
v_call: TRBV19; d_call: .; j_call: TRBJ1-6; clone_size: .; cdr3_nt: TGTGCCAGTAGTCAAAACGCCAGGAATTCACCCCTCCACTTT; cdr3_aa: CASSQNARNSPLHF
v_call: TRBV7-2; d_call: .; j_call: TRBJ2-1; clone_size: .; cdr3_nt: TGTGCCAGCAGCTGGGGGGAGAGTTACAATGAGCAGTTCTTC; cdr3_aa: CASSWGESYNEQFF
v_call: TRBV5-4; d_call: .; j_call: TRBJ2-2; clone_size: .; cdr3_nt: TGTGCCAGCAGCAGTAGCGGTTCGTTAGTCGGGGAGCTGTTTTTT; cdr3_aa: CASSSSGSLVGELFF
v_call: TRBV6-6; d_call: TRBD1; j_call: TRBJ1-2; clone_size: .; cdr3_nt: TGTGCCAGCAGTTACGCAGGGGGCTCCGGGGGCTACACCTTC; cdr3_aa: CASSYAGGSGGYTF
v_call: TRBV9; d_call: TRBD2; j_call: TRBJ2-3; clone_size: few; cdr3_nt: TGTGCCAGCAGCCATAGACTAGCGGGGGCCCTTAGCACAGATACGCAGTATTTT; cdr3_aa: CASSHRLAGALSTDTQYF
v_call: TRBV19; d_call: TRBD1; j_call: TRBJ2-1; clone_size: .; cdr3_nt: TGTGCCACCCATGACAGGGGGCCGTACAATGAGCAGTTCTTC; cdr3_aa: CATHDRGPYNEQFF
v_call: TRBV5-1; d_call: .; j_call: TRBJ2-2; clone_size: .; cdr3_nt: TGCGCCAGCAGCCTCAACACCGGGGAGCTGTTTTTT; cdr3_aa: CASSLNTGELFF